A selection of T cell receptor beta chains follows, all from one sample in a study of control samples from healthy donors and cancer patients. Clones were read by immunoSEQ multiplex PCR, and TCRdb kept only the in-frame ones, dropping some. The repertoire consists of about 130,000 clones, with about 90% occurring once and the leading ten covering approximately 2%. Sequenced: blood. All receptors derive from a woman in her forties or fifties in good health. The CDR3 runs from the conserved cysteine through the conserved F or W. A D gene is named only where the DNA matches it firmly. Size values are once, few and many counts, or a class for expanded clones, and some rows have none.

.,.,TRBV30,TRBJ2-3,CAWSAIGTDTQYF,TGTGCCTGGAGTGCCATAGGCACAGATACGCAGTATTTT
.,.,TRBV28,TRBJ1-2,CASSWGSRGNGYTF,TGTGCCAGCTCCTGGGGTTCGAGGGGCAATGGCTACACCTTC
.,.,TRBV27,TRBJ1-5,CASSPPKGPQHF,TGTGCCAGCAGCCCTCCGAAAGGGCCCCAGCATTTT
TRBD1,.,TRBV6-6,TRBJ2-5,CASRGQGETQYF,TGTGCCAGCAGGGGACAGGGGGAGACCCAGTACTTC
.,.,TRBV5-1,TRBJ1-2,CASSTSGGNYGYTF,TGCGCCAGCAGCACCTCCGGAGGGAACTATGGCTACACCTTC
.,.,TRBV11-2,TRBJ1-2,CASSLGFVGTSNYGYTF,TGTGCCAGCAGCTTAGGGTTCGTGGGGACTTCTAACTATGGCTACACCTTC
TRBD1,once,TRBV28,TRBJ1-1,CASSSGRGWNTEAFF,TGTGCCAGCAGTTCTGGCAGGGGGTGGAACACTGAAGCTTTCTTT
TRBD2,.,TRBV5-4,TRBJ2-1,CASSKGTSGGKYNEQFF,TGTGCCAGCAGCAAGGGGACTAGCGGGGGAAAATACAATGAGCAGTTCTTC
TRBD1,.,TRBV5-4,TRBJ2-7,CASSVGTGYEQYF,TGTGCCAGCAGCGTCGGGACAGGGTACGAGCAGTACTTC
.,.,TRBV10-1,TRBJ2-6,CASSDSGANVLTF,TGCGCCAGCAGTGACTCTGGGGCCAACGTCCTGACTTTC
TRBD2,once,TRBV29-1,TRBJ2-1,CSVGGHYNEQFF,TGCAGCGTGGGAGGGCACTACAATGAGCAGTTCTTC
.,.,TRBV7-9,TRBJ1-5,CASSSDSSNQPQHF,TGTGCCAGCAGCTCGGACAGCAGCAATCAGCCCCAGCATTTT
.,.,TRBV18,TRBJ1-3,CASSPLPPGAFGNTIYF,TGTGCCAGCTCACCACTTCCCCCGGGGGCGTTTGGAAACACCATATATTTT
TRBD1,.,TRBV6-1,TRBJ1-2,CASSESRGTGGYTF,TGTGCCAGCAGTGAGTCCCGGGGGACAGGTGGCTACACCTTC
.,.,TRBV2,TRBJ2-7,CASSEGRDRIYEQYF,TGTGCCAGCAGTGAAGGCCGGGACCGAATCTACGAGCAGTACTTC
.,.,TRBV19,TRBJ1-1,CATMVSLNTEAFF,TGTGCCACTATGGTTTCGCTGAACACTGAAGCTTTCTTT
.,.,TRBV19,TRBJ2-7,CASSPAQNYEQYF,TGTGCCAGTAGTCCAGCTCAGAACTACGAGCAGTACTTC
TRBD1,.,TRBV5-5,TRBJ1-6,CASSWTGMTPLHF,TGTGCCAGCAGCTGGACAGGAATGACACCCCTCCACTTT
.,.,TRBV5-1,TRBJ1-1,CASSTGGGQGNTEAFF,TGCGCCAGCAGCACCGGCGGGGGCCAAGGGAACACTGAAGCTTTCTTT
TRBD1,.,TRBV29-1,TRBJ2-1,CSAMTGSSYNEQFF,TGCAGCGCCATGACAGGGAGCTCCTACAATGAGCAGTTCTTC
.,.,TRBV11-2,TRBJ2-3,CASTHMGATDTQYF,TGTGCCAGCACTCATATGGGGGCCACAGATACGCAGTATTTT
.,.,TRBV10-3,TRBJ1-1,CAIRTDGTTEAFF,TGTGCCATCAGAACGGACGGGACAACTGAAGCTTTCTTT
.,.,TRBV11-2,TRBJ2-5,CASSLDQMGRRETQYF,TGTGCCAGCAGCTTAGATCAAATGGGTAGAAGGGAGACCCAGTACTTC
.,.,TRBV28,TRBJ1-2,CASSPTTGNYGYTF,TGTGCCAGCAGTCCTACGACGGGTAACTATGGCTACACCTTC
.,few,TRBV12-3/TRBV12-4,TRBJ2-7,CASSSDAYEQYF,TGTGCCAGCAGTTCGGACGCCTACGAGCAGTACTTC
.,.,TRBV7-9,TRBJ1-4,CASSSTWGGEKLFF,TGTGCCAGCAGCTCCACTTGGGGGGGGGAAAAACTGTTTTTT
.,.,TRBV6-5,TRBJ1-3,CASSYQRSRGNTIYF,TGTGCCAGCAGTTACCAAAGGTCGCGGGGAAACACCATATATTTT
.,.,TRBV14,TRBJ1-1,CASSQEFRGNTEAFF,TGTGCCAGCAGCCAAGAGTTCCGGGGAAACACTGAAGCTTTCTTT
.,.,TRBV5-1,TRBJ2-7,CASSLAGGREQYF,TGCGCCAGCAGCTTGGCCGGGGGTCGCGAGCAGTACTTC
.,.,TRBV27,TRBJ1-1,CASSPNRQARPEEAFF,TGTGCCAGCAGTCCTAATCGACAGGCGCGCCCCGAAGAAGCTTTCTTT
TRBD1,.,TRBV14,TRBJ1-1,CASSQAGTGAFF,TGTGCCAGCAGCCAAGCCGGGACAGGGGCTTTCTTT